This note documents a single T cell receptor (beta chain) sequence. This clone showed up just a few times. There is no known antigen for this receptor. Base qualities are missing; no much larger clone stands one base away. TCRbeta CDR3 regions were amplified from genomic DNA using the immunoSEQ Assay, a bias-controlled multiplex PCR. In the original analysis: Within the assay, amplification of reference gene primers was used to estimate how many nucleated cells each sample contained. To quantify the absolute abundance of each unique TCRbeta CDR3 rearrangement, sequence reads were collapsed and filtered. For each sample, productive Simpson clonality was calculated as the square root of Simpson's diversity index across productive rearrangements. This immuneACCESS table, as held by TCRdb, lists in-frame sequences with V and J called but not all clones. Of the missing ones, under half trace to an unresolved V gene in checked studies; the others have no known cause. D and trimming were read from the DNA, whereas the V and J calls and clone size are those reported in that table. The sample has 300,000 to 400,000 clones on record, roughly 90% of them singletons. Together, the top ten hold 2.9% of the sample.

This sample is part of a study of blood T cell repertoires in COVID-19 (dated by TCRdb to 2019 to 2021). A note on the overall study: Samples covering the acute and convalescent phases of COVID-19 were provided by collaborators in the United States, Italy and Spain. The prospective study material was composed of cDNA or gDNA derived from T cells, B-cell-depleted T cells, or PBMCs. The dataset comprised deeply sampled blood TCRbeta repertoires from subjects exposed to, actively infected with, or recovered from COVID-19. The repertoires were released in a freely available public database meant as a resource for research on the immune response to SARS-CoV-2. Samples were obtained from the ongoing ImmuneRACE study (first 160 participants) and from over 1,000 subjects provided by 6 global collaborators. Sample metadata almost always included a de-identified subject ID, COVID-19 status, age in years and sex. Where available, HLA class I and class II types were taken from metadata supplied by the sample provider and were not determined by assay-based typing. General findings and caveats noted by the study authors: The quantity of clinical and demographic metadata differed by source and by participant and was supplied without curation.

Measured from the cysteine to the phenylalanine, the CDR3 is 19 residues long. Only the CDR3 part of the read is kept: 57 bases, read in frame from the first base. Based on the germline V gene (reference sequence), the CDR1 and CDR2 sequences are LGHDT and YNNKEL. Relative to germline, V is 1 base shorter and J is 0 bases shorter, with 21 bases between their ends. In Seattle, one collaborating source enrolled patients while the infection was active and tracked those patients longitudinally over the course of disease. Whole blood was collected in K2EDTA tubes by collaborating institutions according to the institutions' own protocols. For TCRbeta analysis, collaborators shipped samples in one of three forms: frozen whole blood, isolated PBMCs, or DNA extracted from either of those sample types.

The chain uses TRBV3-1 (or the pseudogene TRBV3-2) and TRBJ2-5; matching of 5 bases hints at TRBD2 as the D gene. The TCR was taken from a young woman with COVID-19, enrolled during active disease. The sequenced sample consisted of peripheral blood. Here the CDR3 is given as CASSQGPSSGSLYQETQYF. The bases read TGTGCCAGCAGCCAAGGACCCTCCAGCGGCAGTTTGTACCAAGAGACCCAGTACTTC.